Each of the 29 T cell receptor beta chains below was sequenced from the same sample in a study of blood T cells in healthy people across ages. Then a second PCR, running about 7 to 11 cycles, was carried out with a sample-barcoded 5' primer and a J-beta primer mix. MiXCR, applied by TCRdb to the 5' RACE reads, yields one record per CDR3 protein. Altogether some 780,000 distinct CDR3 sequences are present, 56% being singletons, with the ten largest covering approximately 24%. The sequencing input was blood. Receptors originate from a man in his forties in good health.

This clonotype was picked up a small number of times. V usage is TRBV28 and J usage is TRBJ2-1, with D possibly being TRBD1 or TRBD2 (5 bases each). V was shortened by 6 bases and J by 2 bases, with 17 bases between the two germline ends. This CDR3 has 16 amino acids. Germline-derived CDR1 and CDR2 are MDHEN and SYDVKM. The CDR3 here is CASSPMGLATYNEQFF. CDR3 sequence (DNA): TGTGCCAGCAGCCCCATGGGGCTAGCAACCTACAATGAGCAGTTCTTC.

The chain joins TRBV27 to TRBJ2-5; TRBD2 matches at 12 bases. In germline, CDR1 is MNHEY, CDR2 SMNVEV (reference sequence). The CDR3 sequence is 13 residues long. The ends lost 2 bases at V and 11 bases at J; junction bases unmatched: 3. The CDR3 DNA follows: TGTGCCAGCAGTTTAAGGACTAGCGGGAAACAGTACTTC. Residues: CASSLRTSGKQYF.

The V and J genes are TRBV4-2 and TRBJ2-1; tentatively, D is TRBD2 (6 bases). CDR1 is LGHNA and CDR2 is YNFKEQ in the germline V gene. V lost 0 bases and J lost 3, with 18 bases in between. This CDR3 spans 18 amino acids. CDR3 protein: CASSQDPRSSVGYNEQFF. CDR3 DNA: TGTGCCAGCAGCCAAGATCCCCGGTCTAGCGTAGGCTACAATGAGCAGTTCTTC.

J is TRBJ2-7 and V is TRBV20-1; D is possibly TRBD2 (5 bases). This CDR3 has 15 residues. Trimming took 0 bases from V and 2 from J, leaving 14 bases between them. Germline loops: CDR1 DFQATT, CDR2 SNEGSKA (reference sequence). The CDR3 bases are TGCAGTGCTAGAGATTCTAGCCTGGGTACCTACGAGCAGTACTTC. Its protein is CSARDSSLGTYEQYF.

J is TRBJ2-2 and V is TRBV7-6, with unresolved D. The germline V and J ends were trimmed by 1 base and 6 bases, with 6 bases remaining between them. Germline V gives CDR1 SGHVS, CDR2 FNYEAQ. The CDR3 length is 13 residues. The CDR3 nucleotides read TGTGCCAGCAGCTTAGTCAACCCCGGGGAGCTGTTTTTT. Translation gives CASSLVNPGELFF.

This rearrangement joins TRBV28 to TRBJ2-5; D unresolved. The germline V gene has CDR1 MDHEN and CDR2 SYDVKM. This CDR3 comprises 16 residues. V was clipped by 6 bases and J by 2 bases, with 19 bases between them. CDR3 amino acids: CASSSRSNLEQETQYF. Written as DNA, the CDR3 is TGTGCCAGCAGCTCCCGATCCAACTTAGAACAAGAGACCCAGTACTTC.

This rearrangement joins TRBV5-6 to TRBJ1-2; maybe TRBD1 (6 bases). The CDR3 has 15 amino acids. The germline V and J ends were trimmed by 0 bases and 13 bases, with 22 bases remaining between them. Germline values: CDR1 SGHDT, CDR2 YYEEEE. CDR3 amino acids: CASSLGFLLGWGLTF. In DNA, the CDR3 is TGTGCCAGCAGCTTGGGGTTCTTATTGGGATGGGGGCTCACCTTC.

The rearrangement links TRBV4-1 to TRBJ2-7; tentatively, D is TRBD1 (6 bases). The CDR3 has 14 amino acids. Trimming removed 1 base at V and 6 bases at J, with 13 bases between. Germline V lookup: CDR1 MGHRA, CDR2 YSYEKL. The CDR3 region has the DNA TGCGCCAGCAGCCAAGTTCAGGGGTTAATCGAGCAGTACTTC. It encodes CASSQVQGLIEQYF.

This rearrangement joins TRBV29-1 to TRBJ2-6; 7 bases are shared with TRBD1. The CDR3 has 15 residues. V lost 6 bases and J lost 2; bases outside the gene matches: 7. Germline CDR1 SQVTM, CDR2 ANQGSEA. The CDR3: CSVDGRGPGANVLTF. The DNA for the CDR3 is TGCAGCGTGGACGGAAGGGGGCCTGGGGCCAACGTCCTGACTTTC.

This clonotype was observed a few times. The junction differs from germline at one of its ends, possibly a read error. This chain uses TRBV29-1 with TRBJ1-2; 7 nucleotides agree with TRBD1. CDR3 size: 13 residues. Germline-derived CDR1 and CDR2 are SQVTM and ANQGSEA. The CDR3 region has the DNA TGCAGCGTTCAGACTAGACAGGGCAAAGGCTACACTTTC. This encodes CSVQTRQGKGYTF.

This clonotype turned up a few times. The gene calls are TRBV20-1 and TRBJ1-2, with D possibly TRBD1 on 5 matching bases. The CDR3 has 13 amino acids. Germline values: CDR1 DFQATT, CDR2 SNEGSKA (reference sequence). With 3 bases removed from V and 3 bases from J, the gap between germline ends came to 11 bases. The CDR3 region has the DNA TGCAGTGCTAGTCCGGGGCTTCACTATGGCTACACCTTC. Its protein is CSASPGLHYGYTF.

This chain links TRBV25-1 with TRBJ1-2, with 7 bases matching TRBD1. V shed 4 bases, J shed 4 bases, and the junction held 3 bases outside the gene matches. CDR1 MGHDK and CDR2 SYGVNS come from the germline V gene. The CDR3 has 13 residues. CDR3 sequence (DNA): TGTGCCAGCAGTGTGGGACAGACCTATGGCTACACCTTC. It yields the protein CASSVGQTYGYTF.

With respect to this clonotype: Relative to the germline gene, one junction end is altered; a read error may explain this. The rearrangement links TRBV5-1 to TRBJ1-1; D is perhaps TRBD1 (6 bases). CDR3 length: 15 residues. Per the germline V gene, CDR1 is SGHRS and CDR2 is YFSETQ. CDR3 region: CAGSPSTGLNTEAFF. DNA of the CDR3: TGCGCCGGCAGCCCATCGACAGGTCTTAACACTGAAGCTTTCTTT.

V usage is TRBV6-2 or TRBV6-3 and J usage is TRBJ2-2, with D unresolved. CDR1 MNHEY and CDR2 SVGEGT come from the germline V gene. The CDR3 covers 16 residues. V lost 0 bases to trimming and J lost 2 bases, with 10 bases between them. DNA of the CDR3: TGTGCCAGCAGTTACTCCTTCCCGGGCAACACCGGGGAGCTGTTTTTT. This encodes CASSYSFPGNTGELFF.

V is TRBV20-1 and J is TRBJ2-7; D is unclear. The CDR3 consists of 14 residues. The V gene's germline CDR1 is DFQATT and CDR2 SNEGSKA (reference sequence). V gave up 6 bases and J gave up 1 base, with 16 bases separating them. CDR3 sequence: CSAVARAVSYEQYF. DNA for the CDR3: TGCAGTGCCGTCGCCCGGGCGGTTTCCTACGAGCAGTACTTC.

The chain has TRBV12-3 or TRBV12-4 and TRBJ2-1; perhaps D is TRBD1 or TRBD2 (6 bases each). V lost 8 bases and J lost 7, with 9 bases in between. The length of the CDR3 is 11 residues. The CDR3 bases are TGTGCCAGCGGGGGGCAGAATGAGCAGTTCTTC. Its protein product is CASGGQNEQFF.

The chain uses TRBV5-1 and TRBJ2-3; maybe TRBD1 (6 bases). V was cut by 3 bases and J by 0 bases, with 11 bases left in between. Germline CDR1 is SGHRS and CDR2 is YFSETQ. This CDR3 comprises 15 residues. CDR3 DNA sequence: TGCGCCAGCAGCTGGGCAGGGGCTAGCACAGATACGCAGTATTTT. Translating it yields CASSWAGASTDTQYF.

In this sample, this clonotype turned up a few times. The rearrangement links TRBV20-1 to TRBJ2-1; the D is unclear. The V gene lost 6 bases and the J gene lost 10 bases, with 13 bases spanning the gap. The CDR3 has 11 amino acids. Germline-derived CDR1 and CDR2 are DFQATT and SNEGSKA (reference sequence). CDR3 sequence: CSAKLVAEQFF. The CDR3 DNA sequence: TGCAGTGCGAAGCTAGTGGCCGAGCAGTTCTTC.

The V call is TRBV5-6, the J call TRBJ2-3; the match to TRBD2 covers 7 bases. CDR1 is SGHDT and CDR2 is YYEEEE in the germline V gene. This CDR3 spans 17 amino acids. V lost 4 bases and J lost 4; bases outside the gene matches: 15. In DNA form, the CDR3 reads TGTGCCAGCAGCCCCCCCGGTGCAGCGGGATGGGCAGATACGCAGTATTTT. Residues: CASSPPGAAGWADTQYF.

This clonotype was picked up a small number of times. The rearrangement uses TRBV29-1 and TRBJ1-2; TRBD1 matches 7 bases. Germline V gene lookup returns CDR1 SQVTM and CDR2 ANQGSEA. The CDR3 loop spans 16 amino acids. Trimming at V came to 6 bases and at J to 2 bases, leaving 15 bases not matched to a gene. CDR3 in amino acids: CSVTTGFGILNYGYTF. CDR3 nucleotide sequence: TGCAGCGTCACGACAGGGTTTGGGATATTGAACTATGGCTACACCTTC. Complete variable domain (other parts from reference TRBV29-1 and TRBJ1-2): SAVISQKPSRDICQRGTSLTIQCQVDSQVTMMFWYRQQPGQSLTLIATANQGSEATYESGFVIDKFPISRPNLTFSTLTVSNMSPEDSSIYLCSVTTGFGILNYGYTFGSGTRLTVV.

This rearrangement joins TRBV30 to TRBJ1-3; D gene ambiguous. The V end was cut by 2 bases, the J end by 2 bases, with 4 bases between. CDR1 is GTSNPN, CDR2 SVGIG, per germline (reference sequence). The CDR3 is 12 amino acids. The CDR3: CAWSLTGNTIYF. The CDR3 region has the DNA TGTGCCTGGAGTCTAACTGGAAACACCATATATTTT. Filled out from reference TRBV30 and TRBJ1-3, the complete variable domain reads SQTIHQWPATLVQPVGSPLSLECTVEGTSNPNLYWYRQAAGRGLQLLFYSVGIGQISSEVPQNLSASRPQDRQFILSSKKLLLSDSGFYLCAWSLTGNTIYFGEGSWLTVV.

This chain joins TRBV7-2 and TRBJ2-2; D remains unclear. This CDR3 spans 15 amino acids. Germline V gene lookup returns CDR1 SGHTA and CDR2 FQGNSA. The V gene lost 0 bases and the J gene lost 3 bases, with 8 bases spanning the gap. The CDR3 here is CASSLATTDTGELFF. CDR3 bases: TGTGCCAGCAGCTTAGCGACGACTGACACCGGGGAGCTGTTTTTT.

This clonotype was seen a few times. The CDR3 DNA reads TGTGCCAGCAGTTCTAGGACAGGGCTTGCGACTGAAGCTTTCTTT. Its translation: CASSSRTGLATEAFF. This chain uses TRBV27 with TRBJ1-1, with 8 bases identical to TRBD1. The V gene's germline CDR1 is MNHEY and CDR2 SMNVEV (reference sequence). CDR3 size: 15 residues. The V gene end was trimmed by 4 bases and the J gene end by 5 bases; junction bases not matched to a gene: 9.

The chain uses TRBV5-1 and TRBJ2-3, with a tentative D call TRBD1 (6 bases). In germline, CDR1 is SGHRS, CDR2 YFSETQ. V shed 1 base and J shed 0 bases, with 15 bases lying between them. CDR3 length: 17 residues. CDR3 DNA sequence: TGCGCCAGCAGCTTGCAAGGGGGACGGATTAGCACAGATACGCAGTATTTT. This codes for CASSLQGGRISTDTQYF.

The chain carries TRBV20-1 and TRBJ2-3, with a tentative D call TRBD1 (7 bases). Trimming left V 3 bases short and J 0 bases short, with 16 bases between. Germline V gives CDR1 DFQATT, CDR2 SNEGSKA (reference sequence). The CDR3 sequence is 16 residues long. The DNA of the CDR3 is TGCAGTGCTAGCAGGGGGGCAAGAACTAGCACAGATACGCAGTATTTT. Translating gives CSASRGARTSTDTQYF.

Note on this clonotype: One junction end disagrees with the germline gene, perhaps due to a read error. The chain carries TRBV13 and TRBJ2-1, with D maybe TRBD1 (5 bases). Germline V gene data show CDR1 as PRHDT and CDR2 as FYEKMQ (reference sequence). The CDR3 contains 14 residues. The chain's CDR3 is CVSSFLLDSHEQFF. In DNA, the CDR3 is TGTGTCAGCAGCTTTCTATTAGACAGTCATGAGCAGTTCTTC.

V usage is TRBV6-5 and J usage is TRBJ2-7, with 9 bases that match TRBD2. The ends lost 9 bases at V and 4 bases at J; junction bases unmatched: 7. This CDR3 has 13 residues. Germline values: CDR1 MNHEY, CDR2 SVGAGI. This CDR3 reads CASIPSGGYEQYF. The CDR3 DNA sequence: TGTGCCAGTATTCCCAGCGGGGGGTACGAGCAGTACTTC.

The V gene is TRBV12-3 or TRBV12-4, the J gene TRBJ2-7; perhaps D is TRBD1 or TRBD2 (7 bases each). Trimming pared 3 bases from V and 2 bases from J, leaving 17 bases between. This CDR3 spans 16 amino acids. CDR3 in amino acids: CASSLAQGGGTYEQYF. CDR3 in DNA: TGTGCCAGCAGTTTGGCCCAGGGGGGGGGGACCTACGAGCAGTACTTC.

A remark on this clonotype: One end of the junction is discordant with germline, which a read error may explain. The chain combines TRBV7-7 with TRBJ2-1, with 11 bases fitting TRBD1. CDR1 SSHAT and CDR2 FNYEAQ come from the germline V gene (reference sequence). The CDR3 runs to 13 residues. CDR3 coding DNA: TGTGCTAGCAGTTGGGACAGGGGGTATGAGCAGTTCTTC. This gives the protein CASSWDRGYEQFF.